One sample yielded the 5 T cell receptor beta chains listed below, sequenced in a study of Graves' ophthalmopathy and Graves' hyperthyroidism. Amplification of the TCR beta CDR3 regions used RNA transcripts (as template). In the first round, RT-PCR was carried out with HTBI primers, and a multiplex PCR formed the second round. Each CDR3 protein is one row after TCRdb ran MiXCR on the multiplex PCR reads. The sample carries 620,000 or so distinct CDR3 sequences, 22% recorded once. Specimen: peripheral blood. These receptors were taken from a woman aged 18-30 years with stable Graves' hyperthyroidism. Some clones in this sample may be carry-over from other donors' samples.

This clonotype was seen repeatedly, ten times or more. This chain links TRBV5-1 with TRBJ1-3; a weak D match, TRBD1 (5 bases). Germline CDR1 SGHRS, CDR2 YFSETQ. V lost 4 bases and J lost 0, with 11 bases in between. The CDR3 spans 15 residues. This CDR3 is CASSQEGISGNTIYF. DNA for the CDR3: TGCGCCAGCAGCCAAGAGGGGATCTCTGGAAACACCATATATTTT.

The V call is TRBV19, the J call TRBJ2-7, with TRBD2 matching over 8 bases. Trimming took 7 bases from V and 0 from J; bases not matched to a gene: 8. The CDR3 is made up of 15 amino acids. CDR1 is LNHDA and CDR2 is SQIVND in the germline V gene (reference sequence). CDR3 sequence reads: CASKQQSGSSYEQYF. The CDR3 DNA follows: TGTGCCAGTAAACAACAGAGCGGGAGCTCCTACGAGCAGTACTTC.

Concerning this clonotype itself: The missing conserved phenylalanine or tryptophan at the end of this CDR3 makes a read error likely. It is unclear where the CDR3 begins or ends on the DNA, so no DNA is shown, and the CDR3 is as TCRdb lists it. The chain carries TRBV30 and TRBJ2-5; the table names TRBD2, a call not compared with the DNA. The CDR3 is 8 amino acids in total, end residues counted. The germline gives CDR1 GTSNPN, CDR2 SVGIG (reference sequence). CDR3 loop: CAWSSAAG.

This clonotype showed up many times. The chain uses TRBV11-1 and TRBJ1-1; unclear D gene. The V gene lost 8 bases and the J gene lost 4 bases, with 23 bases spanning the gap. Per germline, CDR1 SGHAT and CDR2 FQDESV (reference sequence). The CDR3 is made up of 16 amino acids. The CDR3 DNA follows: TGTGCCAGCGGGGTGTTTTTCCCTCCGGGGAGCACTGAAGCTTTCTTT. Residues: CASGVFFPPGSTEAFF.

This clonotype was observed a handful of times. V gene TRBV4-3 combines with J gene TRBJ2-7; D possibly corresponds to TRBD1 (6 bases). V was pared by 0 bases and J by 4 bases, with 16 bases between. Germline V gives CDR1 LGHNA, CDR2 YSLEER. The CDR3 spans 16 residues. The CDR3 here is CASSQDTGYTLYEQYF. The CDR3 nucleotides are TGCGCCAGCAGCCAAGATACAGGGTATACTCTTTACGAGCAGTACTTC.